What follows are 5 T cell receptor beta chains derived from one specimen sequenced in a study of blood T cells in healthy people across ages. With a J-beta primer mix and a sample-barcoded 5' primer, a second PCR ran about 7 to 12 cycles. From the 5' RACE reads, TCRdb called clonotypes with MiXCR, one entry per CDR3 protein. The sample has 1,100,000 or so distinct CDR3 sequences; 45% are singletons. Sequencing used blood. The receptors shown here come from a woman aged 55-70 years in good health.

The chain employs TRBV9 and TRBJ1-1; TRBD1 matches 10 bases. V shed 3 bases and J 5 bases; nucleotides not matched to a gene: 4. The germline CDR1 and CDR2 sequences are SGDLS and YYNGEE. The CDR3 runs to 14 residues. In DNA, the CDR3 is TGTGCCAGCAGCGCAGACAGGGGGCAAACTGAAGCTTTCTTT. This codes for CASSADRGQTEAFF.

To note about this clonotype: A much larger clone is a single base away; this may be a read error. The chain has TRBV7-2 and TRBJ2-3; D is ambiguous. The CDR3 is 12 amino acids. CDR1 SGHTA and CDR2 FQGNSA come from the germline V gene. As DNA, the CDR3 is TGTGTCAGCAGCTTTAACACAGATACGCAGTATTTT. Translation gives CVSSFNTDTQYF.

This clonotype was detected only once. The chain couples TRBV29-1 to TRBJ2-1; maybe TRBD2 (6 bases). The CDR3 sequence is 14 residues long. Looked up from germline, CDR1 is SQVTM and CDR2 is ANQGSEA. The chain's CDR3 is CNGGRLAAYNEQFF. In DNA, the CDR3 is TGCAACGGGGGAAGGTTAGCGGCATACAATGAGCAGTTCTTC.

There are many counts of this clonotype. The genes are TRBV20-1 and TRBJ2-7; tentatively, D is TRBD1 (5 bases). The CDR3 contains 12 residues. CDR1 is DFQATT, CDR2 SNEGSKA, per germline (reference sequence). Trimming took off 3 bases at V and 0 bases at J, with 6 bases between the two ends. In DNA, the CDR3 is TGCAGTGCTAGGGACAACTCCTACGAGCAGTACTTC. Translation: CSARDNSYEQYF.

This clonotype was detected only a few times. The V call is TRBV2, the J call TRBJ2-5; TRBD1 aligns across 10 bases. With the DNA end fitting TRBJ2-7 better, the J assignment may be wrong. Germline V gene sequence: CDR1 SNHLY, CDR2 FYNNEI. The CDR3 is 15 amino acids. CDR3 DNA: TGTGCCAGCAGTGTTCTGGACAGGGGGGCGCACGAGCAGTACTTC. It translates to CASSVLDRGAHEQYF.